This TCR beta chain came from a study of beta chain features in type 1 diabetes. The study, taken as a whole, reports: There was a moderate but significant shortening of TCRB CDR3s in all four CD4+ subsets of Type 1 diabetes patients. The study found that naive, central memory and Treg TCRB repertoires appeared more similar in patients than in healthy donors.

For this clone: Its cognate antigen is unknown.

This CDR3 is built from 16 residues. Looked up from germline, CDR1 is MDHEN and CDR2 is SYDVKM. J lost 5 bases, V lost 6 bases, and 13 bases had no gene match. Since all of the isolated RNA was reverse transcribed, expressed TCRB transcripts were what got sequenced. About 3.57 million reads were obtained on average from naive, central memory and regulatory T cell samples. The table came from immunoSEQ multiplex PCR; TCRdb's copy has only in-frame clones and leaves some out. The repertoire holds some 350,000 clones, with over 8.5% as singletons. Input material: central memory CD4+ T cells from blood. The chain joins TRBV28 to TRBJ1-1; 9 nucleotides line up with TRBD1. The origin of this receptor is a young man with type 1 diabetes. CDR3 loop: CASRPDRGLTITEAFF. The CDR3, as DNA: TGTGCCAGCAGACCCGACAGGGGGTTAACGATAACTGAAGCTTTCTTT.